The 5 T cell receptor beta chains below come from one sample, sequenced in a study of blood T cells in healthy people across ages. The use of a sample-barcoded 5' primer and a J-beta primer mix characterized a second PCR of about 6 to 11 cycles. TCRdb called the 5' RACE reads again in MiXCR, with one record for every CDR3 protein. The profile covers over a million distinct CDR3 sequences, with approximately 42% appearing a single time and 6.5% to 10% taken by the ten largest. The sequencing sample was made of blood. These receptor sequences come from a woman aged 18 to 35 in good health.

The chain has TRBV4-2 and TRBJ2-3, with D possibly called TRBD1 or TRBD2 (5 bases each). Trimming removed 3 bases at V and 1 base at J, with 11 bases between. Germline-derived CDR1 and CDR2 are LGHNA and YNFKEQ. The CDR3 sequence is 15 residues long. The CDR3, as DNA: TGTGCCAGCAGCCAGGGGGACCCCCGCACAGATACGCAGTATTTT. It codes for CASSQGDPRTDTQYF.

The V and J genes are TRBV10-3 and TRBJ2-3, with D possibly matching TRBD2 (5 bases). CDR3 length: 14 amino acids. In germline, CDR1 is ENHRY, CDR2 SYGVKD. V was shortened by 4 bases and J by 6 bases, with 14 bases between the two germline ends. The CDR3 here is CAISGGLALDTQYF. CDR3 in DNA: TGTGCCATCAGTGGCGGACTCGCCCTGGATACGCAGTATTTT.

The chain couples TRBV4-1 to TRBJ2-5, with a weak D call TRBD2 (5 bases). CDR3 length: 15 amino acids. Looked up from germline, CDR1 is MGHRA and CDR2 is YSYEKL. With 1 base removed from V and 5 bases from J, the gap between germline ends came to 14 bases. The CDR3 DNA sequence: TGCGCCAGCAGCCAAGCCAGAACTAGTAAGGAGACCCAGTACTTC. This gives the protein CASSQARTSKETQYF.

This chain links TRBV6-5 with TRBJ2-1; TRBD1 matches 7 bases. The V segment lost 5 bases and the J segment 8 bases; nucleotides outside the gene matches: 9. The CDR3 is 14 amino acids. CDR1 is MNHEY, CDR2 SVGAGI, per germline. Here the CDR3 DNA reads TGTGCCAGCAGTCAAGGGACAGTTTTCTATGAGCAGTTCTTC. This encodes CASSQGTVFYEQFF.

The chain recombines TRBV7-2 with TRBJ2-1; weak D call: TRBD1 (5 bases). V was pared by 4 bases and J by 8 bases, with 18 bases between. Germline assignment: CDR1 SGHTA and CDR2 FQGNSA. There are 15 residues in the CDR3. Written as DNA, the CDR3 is TGTGCCAGCAGCTCGAGAAGGGGCCTTAAGGATGAGCAGTTCTTC. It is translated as CASSSRRGLKDEQFF.